This TCR beta chain was identified during a study of blood T cell repertoires in COVID-19. At the level of the study: Acute and convalescent COVID-19 specimens originated in the United States, Italy and Spain. The analysed material was cDNA or gDNA that came from T cells, B-cell-depleted T cells, or PBMCs.

Seattle's enrolled individuals joined amid active infection and were then monitored longitudinally. Clones were sequenced by immunoSEQ multiplex PCR, and TCRdb holds only the in-frame ones, with some missing. The sample shows some 200,000 clones, around four fifths of them seen only once. This receptor was identified in a woman older than 75 with COVID-19, enrolled during active disease. Sequencing was performed on peripheral blood.

As DNA, the CDR3 is TGTGCCAGCAGTTACTCTGGCAGCTACGAGCAGTACTTC. Its protein is CASSYSGSYEQYF. The chain joins TRBV6-6 to TRBJ2-7; no firm D call. V gave up 0 bases and J gave up 3 bases, with 6 bases separating them. Germline CDR1 reads MNHNY; CDR2 reads SVGAGI (reference sequence). The CDR3 length is 13 residues.